The 10 T cell receptor beta chains given below trace back to one sample, sequenced in a study of T cells in Graves' hyperthyroidism and ophthalmopathy. Researchers amplified the TCR beta CDR3 regions from RNA transcripts. When the TCR CDR3 underwent first-round RT-PCR, the HTBI primer set was used. TCRdb processed the multiplex PCR reads anew with MiXCR; each CDR3 protein has one entry. The table has about 840,000 distinct CDR3 sequences, 38% seen once; the top ten hold around 10%. Specimen: blood. The source of these receptors is a man between 18 and 29 years old with Graves' hyperthyroidism.

Note on this clonotype: With a much larger clone just one base away, this may be a read error. The rearrangement joins TRBV7-9 to TRBJ1-5; no definite D call. The germline V gene has CDR1 SEHNR and CDR2 FQNEAQ (reference sequence). V was trimmed by 6 bases and J by 3 bases, leaving 12 bases between them. The CDR3 is 14 residues long. The CDR3 loop reads CASSPASHNQPQHF. CDR3 bases: TGTGCCAGCAGTCCTGCCAGTCACAATCAGCCCCAGCATTTT.

The sample holds many counts of this clonotype. The junction differs from germline at one of its ends, possibly a read error. The chain has TRBV5-1 and TRBJ2-5; a weak D match, TRBD1 (6 bases). The CDR3 runs 13 residues. Germline CDR1 SGHRS, CDR2 YFSETQ. Here the CDR3 reads CASSLTGEETQYF. CDR3 DNA sequence: TGTGCCAGCAGCCTGACAGGTGAAGAGACCCAGTACTTC.

CDR3 in DNA: TGTGCCCCTGGGACGGCACCCGAGACCCAGTACTTC. Encoded protein: CAPGTAPETQYF. V and J are TRBV25-1 and TRBJ2-5; perhaps D is TRBD1 or TRBD2 (5 bases each). V lost 11 bases and J lost 5, with 15 bases in between. Germline CDR1 and CDR2: MGHDK and SYGVNS. The CDR3 sequence is 12 residues long.

This clonotype was seen at least ten times. The chain couples TRBV10-1 to TRBJ2-7; a possible D gene is TRBD1 (6 bases). The V gene's germline CDR1 is WNHNN and CDR2 SYGVQD (reference sequence). This CDR3 is 14 amino acids long. V was shortened by 3 bases and J by 2 bases, with 11 bases between the two germline ends. The CDR3 nucleotides are TGCGCCAGCAGTGAAGGTCAGGGGCCCTACGAGCAGTACTTC. Amino acid sequence: CASSEGQGPYEQYF.

The chain joins TRBV6-1 to TRBJ2-7, with 7 nucleotides matching TRBD1. V dropped 6 bases and J dropped 3; count of bases not matched to a gene: 8. The CDR3 spans 14 residues. CDR1 is MNHNS, CDR2 SASEGT, per germline. The CDR3 loop is CASRRQGRDYEQYF. The CDR3 DNA follows: TGTGCCAGCAGAAGACAGGGTCGGGACTACGAGCAGTACTTC.

The chain uses TRBV12-3 or TRBV12-4 and TRBJ1-1; D is ambiguous. The CDR3 is made up of 11 amino acids. Deletions cut 8 bases from V and 6 bases from J, with 10 bases between. The CDR3 protein is CASLYLAEAFF. The CDR3 DNA is TGTGCCAGCCTTTATTTGGCTGAAGCTTTCTTT.

This clonotype has ten or more counts. The J gene is TRBJ2-7, the V gene TRBV15; a possible D gene is TRBD2 (5 bases). The CDR3 consists of 14 residues. CDR1 and CDR2 from the germline V gene are LNHNV and YYDKDF (reference sequence). V was shortened by 0 bases and J by 4 bases, with 10 bases between the two germline ends. The CDR3 sequence: CATSRDPRDYEQYF. CDR3 nucleotide sequence: TGTGCCACCAGCAGAGATCCTCGGGATTACGAGCAGTACTTC.

A note on this clonotype: A far larger clone is one base from this, pointing to a likely read error. This chain joins TRBV2 and TRBJ2-5; D ambiguous. The ends were cut back, 6 bases at V and 5 bases at J, with 4 bases in the middle. Germline CDR1 reads SNHLY; CDR2 reads FYNNEI. The CDR3 spans 10 residues. CDR3 nucleotide sequence: TGTGCCAGCAGAACCGAGACCCAGTACTTC. Translation: CASRTETQYF.

In regard to this clonotype: A much bigger clone sits one base away, suggesting this may be a read error. V is TRBV20-1 and J is TRBJ2-6; D is unclear. V was cut by 1 base and J by 6 bases, with 1 base left in between. Germline V gives CDR1 DFQATT, CDR2 SNEGSKA (reference sequence). CDR3 length equals 11 residues. The CDR3 spells CSARAANVLTF. The CDR3 DNA is TGCAGTGCTAGAGCGGCCAACGTCCTGACTTTC.

This clonotype was counted a few times. This rearrangement joins TRBV7-2 to TRBJ1-5, with D possibly matching TRBD1 (5 bases). The CDR3 has 14 amino acids. The germline V and J ends were trimmed by 5 bases and 6 bases, with 14 bases remaining between them. The germline gives CDR1 SGHTA, CDR2 FQGNSA. The CDR3 reads CASSPPGSAQPQHF. CDR3 nucleotide sequence: TGTGCCAGCAGCCCACCAGGGTCAGCTCAGCCCCAGCATTTT. The full variable domain, rest sourced from reference TRBV7-2 and TRBJ1-5, is GAGVSQSPSNKVTEKGKDVELRCDPISGHTALYWYRQSLGQGLEFLIYFQGNSAPDKSGLPSDRFSAERTGGSVSTLTIQRTQQEDSAVYLCASSPPGSAQPQHFGDGTRLSIL.